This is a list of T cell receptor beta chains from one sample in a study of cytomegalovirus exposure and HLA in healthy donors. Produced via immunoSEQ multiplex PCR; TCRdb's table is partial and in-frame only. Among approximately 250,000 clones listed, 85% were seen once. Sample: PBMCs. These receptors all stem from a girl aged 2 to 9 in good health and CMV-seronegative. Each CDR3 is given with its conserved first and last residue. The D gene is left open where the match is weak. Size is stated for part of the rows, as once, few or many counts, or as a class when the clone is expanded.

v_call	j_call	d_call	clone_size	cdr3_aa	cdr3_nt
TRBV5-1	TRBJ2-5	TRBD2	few	CASSLLFREREGETQYF	TGCGCCAGCAGCTTGCTCTTCAGGGAACGGGAGGGGGAGACCCAGTACTTC
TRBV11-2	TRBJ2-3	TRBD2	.	CASSGGLAGGDTQYF	TGTGCCAGCAGTGGGGGACTAGCGGGAGGAGATACGCAGTATTTT
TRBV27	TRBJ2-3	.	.	CASQPDLTQYF	TGTGCCAGCCAGCCAGACTTGACGCAGTATTTT
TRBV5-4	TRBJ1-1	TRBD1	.	CASSPGTGGRSTEAFF	TGTGCCAGCAGCCCCGGGACAGGGGGACGTAGCACTGAAGCTTTCTTT
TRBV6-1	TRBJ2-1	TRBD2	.	CASSKGLAGEAPQFF	TGTGCCAGCAGTAAGGGACTAGCGGGAGAGGCCCCGCAGTTCTTC
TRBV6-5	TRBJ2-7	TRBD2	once	CASSPSGSYEQYF	TGTGCCAGCAGTCCTAGCGGCTCCTACGAGCAGTACTTC
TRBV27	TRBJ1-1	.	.	CASSFLDRGTEAFF	TGTGCCAGCAGTTTTTTGGATCGAGGCACTGAAGCTTTCTTT
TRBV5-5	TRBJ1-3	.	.	CASSRGDNSGNTIYF	TGTGCCAGCAGCCGAGGGGACAACTCTGGAAACACCATATATTTT
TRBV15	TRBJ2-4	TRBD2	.	CATSRGRERGPKNIQYF	TGTGCCACCAGCCGAGGCAGGGAGCGGGGACCCAAAAACATTCAGTACTTC
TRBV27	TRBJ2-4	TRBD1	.	CASSPGQAKNIQYF	TGTGCCAGCAGCCCGGGACAGGCCAAAAACATTCAGTACTTC
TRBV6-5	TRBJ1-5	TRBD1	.	CASTPTGNGNQPQHF	TGTGCCAGCACCCCGACAGGGAACGGCAATCAGCCCCAGCATTTT